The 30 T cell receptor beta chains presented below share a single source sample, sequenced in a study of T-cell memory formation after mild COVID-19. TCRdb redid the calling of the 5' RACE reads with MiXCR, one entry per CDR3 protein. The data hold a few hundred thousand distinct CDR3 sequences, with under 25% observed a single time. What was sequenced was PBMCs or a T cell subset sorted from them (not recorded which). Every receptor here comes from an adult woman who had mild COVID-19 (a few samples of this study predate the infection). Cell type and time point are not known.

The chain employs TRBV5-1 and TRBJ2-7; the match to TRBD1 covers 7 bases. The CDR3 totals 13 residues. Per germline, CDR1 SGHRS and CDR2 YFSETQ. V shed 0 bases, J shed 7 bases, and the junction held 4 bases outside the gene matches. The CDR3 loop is CASSLDRGMEQYF. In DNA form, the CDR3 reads TGCGCCAGCAGCTTGGACAGGGGCATGGAGCAGTACTTC.

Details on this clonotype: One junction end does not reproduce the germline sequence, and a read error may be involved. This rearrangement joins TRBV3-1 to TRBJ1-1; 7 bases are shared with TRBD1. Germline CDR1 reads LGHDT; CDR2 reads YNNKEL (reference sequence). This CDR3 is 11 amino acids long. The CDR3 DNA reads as TGTGCCAGCAGCCACACAGGGGCGGCTCTCTTT. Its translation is CASSHTGAALF.

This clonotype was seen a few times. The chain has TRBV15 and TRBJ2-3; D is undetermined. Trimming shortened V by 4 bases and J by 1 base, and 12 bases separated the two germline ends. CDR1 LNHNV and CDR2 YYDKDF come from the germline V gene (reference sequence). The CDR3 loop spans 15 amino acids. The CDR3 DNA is TGTGCCACCAGCAAGTCGGTTCGCGGCACAGATACGCAGTATTTT. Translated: CATSKSVRGTDTQYF.

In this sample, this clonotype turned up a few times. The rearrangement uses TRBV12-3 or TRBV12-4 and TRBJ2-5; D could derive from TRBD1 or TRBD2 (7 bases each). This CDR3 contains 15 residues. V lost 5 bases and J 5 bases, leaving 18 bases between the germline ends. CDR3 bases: TGTGCCAGCAGTCAAACAGGGGCGGGAGTTGAGACCCAGTACTTC. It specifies CASSQTGAGVETQYF.

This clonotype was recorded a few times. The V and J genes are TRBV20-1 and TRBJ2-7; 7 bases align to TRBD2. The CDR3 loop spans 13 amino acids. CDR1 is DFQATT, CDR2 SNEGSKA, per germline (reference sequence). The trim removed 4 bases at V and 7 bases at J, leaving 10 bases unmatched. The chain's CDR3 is CSATTRGDGEQYF. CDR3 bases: TGCAGTGCTACCACTCGGGGGGATGGAGAGCAGTACTTC.

The CDR3 DNA is TGCGCCAGCAGCAGCGAGCGGGGCACAGATACGCAGTATTTT. Translation: CASSSERGTDTQYF. The rearrangement uses TRBV4-1 and TRBJ2-3; TRBD2 might be the D (6 bases). Trimming removed 5 bases from V and 1 base from J, with 10 bases in between. Germline V gene lookup returns CDR1 MGHRA and CDR2 YSYEKL. The CDR3 runs to 14 residues.

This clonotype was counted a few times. The CDR3 here is CASSHNTGDTEAFF. The CDR3 bases are TGTGCCAGCAGTCATAACACAGGGGACACTGAAGCTTTCTTT. This chain links TRBV6-6 with TRBJ1-1; the match to TRBD1 covers 7 bases. This CDR3 has 14 amino acids. V shed 5 bases, J shed 3 bases, and the junction held 6 bases outside the gene matches. Germline CDR1 MNHNY, CDR2 SVGAGI (reference sequence).

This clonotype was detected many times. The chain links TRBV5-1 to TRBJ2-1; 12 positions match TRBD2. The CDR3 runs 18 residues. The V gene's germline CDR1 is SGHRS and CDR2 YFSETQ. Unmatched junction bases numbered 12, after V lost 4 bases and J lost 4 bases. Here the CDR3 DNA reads TGCGCCAGCAGCCCGAGGAGGACTGGACTAGCGGGATACAATGAGCAGTTCTTC. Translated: CASSPRRTGLAGYNEQFF.

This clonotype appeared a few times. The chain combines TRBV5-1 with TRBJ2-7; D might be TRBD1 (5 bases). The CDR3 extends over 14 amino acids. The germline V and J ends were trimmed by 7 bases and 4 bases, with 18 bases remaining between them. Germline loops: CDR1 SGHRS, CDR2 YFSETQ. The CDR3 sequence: CASGPGQGAYEQYF. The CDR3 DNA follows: TGCGCCAGCGGCCCCGGGCAGGGCGCGTACGAGCAGTACTTC. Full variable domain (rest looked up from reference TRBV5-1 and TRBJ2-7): KAGVTQTPRYLIKTRGQQVTLSCSPISGHRSVSWYQQTPGQGLQFLFEYFSETQRNKGNFPGRFSGRQFSNSRSEMNVSTLELGDSALYLCASGPGQGAYEQYFGPGTRLTVT.

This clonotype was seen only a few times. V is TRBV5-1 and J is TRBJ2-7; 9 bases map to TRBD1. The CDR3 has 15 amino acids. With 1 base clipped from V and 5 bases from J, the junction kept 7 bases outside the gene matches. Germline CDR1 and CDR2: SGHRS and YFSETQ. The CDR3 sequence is CASSLWGQGPDEQYF. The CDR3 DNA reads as TGCGCCAGCAGCTTGTGGGGACAGGGTCCCGACGAGCAGTACTTC.

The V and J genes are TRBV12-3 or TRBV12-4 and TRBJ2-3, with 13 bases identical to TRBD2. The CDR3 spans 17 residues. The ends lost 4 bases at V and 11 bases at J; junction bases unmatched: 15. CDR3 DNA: TGTGCCAGCAGTTCAACATGGACTAGCGGGGGCCTAGGTGGGCAGTATTTT. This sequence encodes CASSSTWTSGGLGGQYF.

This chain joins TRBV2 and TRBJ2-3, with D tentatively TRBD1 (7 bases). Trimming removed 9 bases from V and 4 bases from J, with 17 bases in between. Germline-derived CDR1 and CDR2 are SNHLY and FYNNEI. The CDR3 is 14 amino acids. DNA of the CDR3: TGTGCCAGTGTGTATCAGGGGGGCCCAGATACGCAGTATTTT. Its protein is CASVYQGGPDTQYF.

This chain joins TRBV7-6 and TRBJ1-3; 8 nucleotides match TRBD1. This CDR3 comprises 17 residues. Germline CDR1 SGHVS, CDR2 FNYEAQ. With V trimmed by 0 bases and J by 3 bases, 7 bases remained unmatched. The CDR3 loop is CASSLALGTGRGNTIYF. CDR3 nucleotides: TGTGCCAGCAGCTTAGCGCTGGGGACAGGCCGTGGAAACACCATATATTTT.

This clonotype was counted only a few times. The chain's CDR3 is CASRATGTGEAFF. CDR3 coding DNA: TGTGCCAGCAGAGCAACCGGGACAGGTGAAGCTTTCTTT. The rearrangement links TRBV27 to TRBJ1-1; 8 bases fit TRBD1. The germline V gene has CDR1 MNHEY and CDR2 SMNVEV (reference sequence). With 6 bases clipped from V and 7 bases from J, the junction kept 7 bases outside the gene matches. The CDR3 loop spans 13 amino acids.

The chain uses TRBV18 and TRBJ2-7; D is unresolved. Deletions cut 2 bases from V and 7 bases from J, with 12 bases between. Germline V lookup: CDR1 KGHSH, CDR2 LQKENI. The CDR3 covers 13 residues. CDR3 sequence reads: CASSPGGVREQYF. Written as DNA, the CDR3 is TGTGCCAGCTCACCAGGCGGTGTGAGAGAGCAGTACTTC.

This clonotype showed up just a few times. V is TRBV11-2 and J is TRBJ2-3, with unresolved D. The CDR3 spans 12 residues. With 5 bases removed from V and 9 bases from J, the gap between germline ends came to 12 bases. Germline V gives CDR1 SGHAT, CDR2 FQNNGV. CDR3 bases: TGTGCCAGCAGCCAAGGGTCATCAACGCAGTATTTT. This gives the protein CASSQGSSTQYF.

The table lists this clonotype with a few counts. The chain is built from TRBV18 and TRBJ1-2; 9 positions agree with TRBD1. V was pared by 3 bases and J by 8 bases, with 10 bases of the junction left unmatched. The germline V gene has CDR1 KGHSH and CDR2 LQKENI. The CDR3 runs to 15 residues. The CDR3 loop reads CASSPATDRGRGYTF. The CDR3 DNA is TGTGCCAGCTCACCCGCCACGGACAGGGGACGGGGCTACACCTTC. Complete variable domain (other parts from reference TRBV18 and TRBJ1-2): NAGVMQNPRHLVRRRGQEARLRCSPMKGHSHVYWYRQLPEEGLKFMVYLQKENIIDESGMPKERFSAEFPKEGPSILRIQQVVRGDSAAYFCASSPATDRGRGYTFGSGTRLTVV.

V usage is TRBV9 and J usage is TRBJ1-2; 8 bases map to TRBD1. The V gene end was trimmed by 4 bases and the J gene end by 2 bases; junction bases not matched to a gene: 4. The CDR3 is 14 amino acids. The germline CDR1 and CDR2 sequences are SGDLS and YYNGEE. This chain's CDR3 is CASSRQGTNYGYTF. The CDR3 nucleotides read TGTGCCAGCAGCAGACAGGGGACGAACTATGGCTACACCTTC.

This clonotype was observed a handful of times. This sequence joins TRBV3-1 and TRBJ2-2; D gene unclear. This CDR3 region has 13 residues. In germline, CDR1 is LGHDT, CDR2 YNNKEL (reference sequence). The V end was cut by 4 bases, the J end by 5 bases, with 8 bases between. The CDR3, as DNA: TGTGCCAGCAGCCCCTCTTGGACCGGGGAGCTGTTTTTT. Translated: CASSPSWTGELFF. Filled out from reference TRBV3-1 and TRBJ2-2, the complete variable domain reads DTAVSQTPKYLVTQMGNDKSIKCEQNLGHDTMYWYKQDSKKFLKIMFSYNNKELIINETVPNRFSPKSPDKAHLNLHINSLELGDSAVYFCASSPSWTGELFFGEGSRLTVL.

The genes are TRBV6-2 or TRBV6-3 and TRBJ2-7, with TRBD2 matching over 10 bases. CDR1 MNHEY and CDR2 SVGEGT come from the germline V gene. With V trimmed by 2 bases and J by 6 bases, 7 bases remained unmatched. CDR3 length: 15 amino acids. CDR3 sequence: CASSYMPSGRGEQYF. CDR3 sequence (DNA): TGTGCCAGCAGTTACATGCCTAGCGGGAGAGGCGAGCAGTACTTC.

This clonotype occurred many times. The CDR3 DNA reads TGTGCCAGCGAGAGGGGTGGCACTGAAGCTTTCTTT. Amino acid sequence: CASERGGTEAFF. The chain employs TRBV12-3 or TRBV12-4 and TRBJ1-1, with TRBD1 as a possible D gene (5 bases). The CDR3 has 12 residues. The ends were cut back, 8 bases at V and 4 bases at J, with 11 bases in the middle.

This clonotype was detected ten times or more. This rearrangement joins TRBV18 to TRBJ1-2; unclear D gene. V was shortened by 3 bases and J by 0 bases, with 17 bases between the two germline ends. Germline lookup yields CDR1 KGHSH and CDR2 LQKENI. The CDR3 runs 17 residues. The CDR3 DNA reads TGTGCCAGCTCACCCGCCTCTGGCGGCGGATCTAACTATGGCTACACCTTC. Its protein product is CASSPASGGGSNYGYTF.

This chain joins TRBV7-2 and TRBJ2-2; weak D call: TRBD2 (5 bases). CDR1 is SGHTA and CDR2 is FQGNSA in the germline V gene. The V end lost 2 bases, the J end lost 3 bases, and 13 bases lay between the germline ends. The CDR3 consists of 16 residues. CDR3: CASSLWMARDTGELFF. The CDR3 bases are TGTGCCAGCAGCTTATGGATGGCGCGGGACACCGGGGAGCTGTTTTTT. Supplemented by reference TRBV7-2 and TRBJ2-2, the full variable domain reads GAGVSQSPSNKVTEKGKDVELRCDPISGHTALYWYRQSLGQGLEFLIYFQGNSAPDKSGLPSDRFSAERTGGSVSTLTIQRTQQEDSAVYLCASSLWMARDTGELFFGEGSRLTVL.

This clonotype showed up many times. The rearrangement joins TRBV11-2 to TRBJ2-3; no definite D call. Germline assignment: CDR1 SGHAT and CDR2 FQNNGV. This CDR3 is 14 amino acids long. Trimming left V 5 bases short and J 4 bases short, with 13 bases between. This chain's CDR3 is CASSPPGEADTQYF. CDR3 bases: TGTGCCAGCAGCCCCCCGGGCGAGGCAGATACGCAGTATTTT.

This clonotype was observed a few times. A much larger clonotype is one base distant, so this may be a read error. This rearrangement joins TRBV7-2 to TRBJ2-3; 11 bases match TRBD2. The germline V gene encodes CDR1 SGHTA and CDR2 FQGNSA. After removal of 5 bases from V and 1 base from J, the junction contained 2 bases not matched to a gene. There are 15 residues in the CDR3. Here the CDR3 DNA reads TGTGCCAGCAGCGAGGGACTAGCGGGCACAGATACGCAGTATTTT. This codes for CASSEGLAGTDTQYF.

The CDR3 here is CATSDLRDRGSEAFF. The DNA of the CDR3 is TGTGCCACCAGTGATTTACGGGACAGGGGCTCTGAAGCTTTCTTT. The V and J genes are TRBV24-1 and TRBJ1-1, with TRBD1 matching 10 bases. CDR1 is KGHDR and CDR2 is SFDVKD in the germline V gene. The CDR3 has 15 amino acids. Losses at the gene ends were 1 base for V and 6 bases for J; bases not matched to a gene: 4.

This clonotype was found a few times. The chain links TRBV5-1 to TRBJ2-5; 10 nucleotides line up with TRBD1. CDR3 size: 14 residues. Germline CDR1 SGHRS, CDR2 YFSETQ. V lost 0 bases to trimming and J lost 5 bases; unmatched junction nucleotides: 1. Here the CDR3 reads CASSLGQGAETQYF. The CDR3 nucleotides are TGCGCCAGCAGCTTGGGACAGGGGGCCGAGACCCAGTACTTC.

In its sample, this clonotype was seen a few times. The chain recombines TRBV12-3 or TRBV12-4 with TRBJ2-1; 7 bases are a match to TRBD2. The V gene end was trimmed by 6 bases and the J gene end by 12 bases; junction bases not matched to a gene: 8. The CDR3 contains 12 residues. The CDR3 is CASRLSGRRQFF. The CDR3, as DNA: TGTGCCAGCAGGCTTAGCGGGCGTCGGCAGTTCTTC.

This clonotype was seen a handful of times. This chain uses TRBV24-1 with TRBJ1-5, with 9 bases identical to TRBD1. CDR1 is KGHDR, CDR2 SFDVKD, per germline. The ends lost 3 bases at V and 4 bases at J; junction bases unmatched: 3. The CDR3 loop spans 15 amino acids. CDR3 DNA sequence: TGTGCCACCAGTGATCCCGGGACAGGGAATCAGCCCCAGCATTTT. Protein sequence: CATSDPGTGNQPQHF.

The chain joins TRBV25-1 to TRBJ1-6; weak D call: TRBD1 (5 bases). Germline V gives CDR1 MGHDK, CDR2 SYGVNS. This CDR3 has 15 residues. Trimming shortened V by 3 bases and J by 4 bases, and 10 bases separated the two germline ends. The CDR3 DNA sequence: TGTGCCAGCAGTGATGAGGGACGGTATAATTCACCCCTCCACTTT. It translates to CASSDEGRYNSPLHF.